This entry is about one T cell receptor (beta chain). The antigen is unknown. The length of the CDR3 is 14 residues. Trimming cost V 1 base and J 0 bases, with 7 bases left between them. Germline V lookup: CDR1 SEHNR, CDR2 FQNEAQ (reference sequence). Naive CD8 isolation took CD45RO-negative cells positively selected for CCR7 and excluded terminally differentiated effector memory CD45RA+ cells. The donors were all Caucasian adults (living in Nashville, Tennessee). How the authors handled the data: In the immunoSEQ data, sequences were junction-only and lacked quality scores, so filtering differed. The protocol was immunoSEQ multiplex PCR, while the TCRdb copy is restricted to in-frame clones and leaves out a portion. That table supplies the V and J calls and clone size; D and trimming were determined from the DNA. The sample consists of millions of clones, about 95% of them appearing once. The data belong to a study of shared clonotypes between healthy human individuals.

Regarding the study as a whole: Incompleteness in sorted-subset sequencing, despite large depth, was shown by rarefaction.

This TCR was recovered from a man aged 18 to 30 in good health. The rearrangement links TRBV7-9 to TRBJ2-7, with D possibly TRBD1 on 5 matching bases. The sample comprised naive CD8+ T cells sorted from blood. The CDR3 here is CASSLEDNSYEQYF. The CDR3 DNA sequence: TGTGCCAGCAGCTTAGAGGACAACTCCTACGAGCAGTACTTC.